The clone carrying this TCR beta chain has just a few counts. Its antigen is not known. One end of the junction varies from germline; a read error may be responsible. This CDR3 comprises 10 residues. Germline CDR1 is SGHTA and CDR2 is FQGNSA. This record comes from a study of T cell repertoires in cytomegalovirus infection. Study overall: It can be stated that public TCR beta signatures indicated CMV infection as well as a matching HLA type. Study results and caveats: People with CMV and the relevant HLA were identified by cumulative public TCR beta family frequency. CMV-specific HLA-C-restricted TCR beta clonotypes dominated the ex vivo response.

TCRdb reanalysed the reads using MiXCR and keeps one entry per CDR3 protein. The sample lists approximately 170,000 distinct CDR3 sequences, over 15% seen once, with around 19% in the top ten. The V call is TRBV7-2, the J call TRBJ1-1; D unclear. The source is a human donor in good health (CMV status not recorded). Some clones in this sample may be carry-over from other donors' samples. The specimen was CD8+ T cells from PBMCs. In DNA form, the CDR3 reads TGTGCCAGCAGCTTAGGTTGGGCCATATTT. Encoded protein: CASSLGWAIF. The full variable domain, with the rest looked up from reference TRBV7-2 and TRBJ1-1, is GAGVSQSPSNKVTEKGKDVELRCDPISGHTALYWYRQSLGQGLEFLIYFQGNSAPDKSGLPSDRFSAERTGGSVSTLTIQRTQQEDSAVYLCASSLGWAIFGQGTRLTVV.